These T cell receptor beta chains were read from a single sample in a study of T cells expressing NK-cell markers. Using the 5' RACE reads, TCRdb records one entry per CDR3 protein without DNA. This table lists about 550,000 distinct CDR3 sequences. Material: blood T cells: a sorted CD56 or NKG2C T cell subset, CD4+ or CD8+ T cells, or bulk PBMC T cells (not recorded which). These TCRs come from a man in his late teens or twenties in good health. The CDR3 runs from the conserved cysteine through the conserved F or W. Each record gives: V gene, J gene, CDR3 protein.

V: TRBV18
J: TRBJ1-4
CDR3: CASSPGSATNEKLFF

V: TRBV20-1
J: TRBJ1-1
CDR3: CSALRQGAIGRLAFF

V: TRBV18
J: TRBJ2-1
CDR3: CASSPGGGHNEQFF

V: TRBV21-1
J: TRBJ2-5
CDR3: CASSKGRSQQETQYF

V: TRBV7-2
J: TRBJ2-7
CDR3: CASSQTSGSYEQYF

V: TRBV29-1
J: TRBJ2-1
CDR3: CSVREGLWSSYNEQFF

V: TRBV4-3
J: TRBJ2-2
CDR3: CASSHDVLNTGELFF

V: TRBV5-1
J: TRBJ2-2
CDR3: CASSQTSGTVTGELFF

V: TRBV5-1
J: TRBJ2-1
CDR3: CASTWTGAYNEQFF

V: TRBV20-1
J: TRBJ2-4
CDR3: CSARSSGAILAKNIQYF

V: TRBV7-8
J: TRBJ2-2
CDR3: CASSLAQGVNTGELFF

V: TRBV5-1
J: TRBJ1-2
CDR3: CASSRDSSYGWTF

V: TRBV10-3
J: TRBJ2-3
CDR3: CATGFAGVEYF

V: TRBV5-1
J: TRBJ1-1
CDR3: CASSLAGTGGKNTEAFF

V: TRBV11-2
J: TRBJ2-3
CDR3: CASRTTGRRTDTQYF

V: TRBV12-3/TRBV12-4
J: TRBJ1-1
CDR3: CASSLGAEQTTAFF

V: TRBV28
J: TRBJ1-4
CDR3: CASSERGSLGEKLFF

V: TRBV7-2
J: TRBJ1-4
CDR3: CASSARRTRNEKLFF

V: TRBV4-2
J: TRBJ1-4
CDR3: CASSQDGRETTNEKLFF

V: TRBV10-3
J: TRBJ2-1
CDR3: CAISEGTLVGEEQFF

V: TRBV11-3
J: TRBJ2-1
CDR3: CASSFAWDNEQFF

V: TRBV29-1
J: TRBJ2-3
CDR3: CSVEGLFSTDTQYF

V: TRBV12-3/TRBV12-4
J: TRBJ2-2
CDR3: CAAKSGRASDTGELFF

V: TRBV5-6
J: TRBJ2-2
CDR3: CASSLRPEITGELFF

V: TRBV29-1
J: TRBJ1-2
CDR3: CSVAPLMGAEGYTF

V: TRBV29-1
J: TRBJ2-1
CDR3: CSAVGSGGYNEQFF